This T cell receptor beta chain emerged from a study of cytomegalovirus exposure and HLA in healthy donors. About the study: Early release data held 85 million to 95 million unique TCRs from HLA-typed donors.

Amplification used 60 Vbeta primers and 13 Jbeta primers. Generated by immunoSEQ multiplex PCR, the TCRdb table keeps only in-frame clones and is missing some. The repertoire holds about 86,000 clones, with just over 70% as singletons. Notes on the study in general: Productive status was seen about 90% or about 30% of the time for most TCR beta V segments in an earlier analysis. An observed cluster of highly shared sequence variants was recorded as a likely sequencing artifact.

A word on this clone: What it binds is unknown.

Healthy bone marrow donors made up the cohort. Trimming stripped 0 bases from V and 5 bases from J, with 13 bases between. CDR1 is GTSNPN, CDR2 SVGIG, per germline (reference sequence). This CDR3 is built from 14 residues. This TCR came from a man aged 55 to 70 in good health and CMV-seronegative. The sample consisted of PBMCs. V is TRBV30 and J is TRBJ2-5; D possibly corresponds to TRBD2 (7 bases). The CDR3, as DNA: TGTGCCTGGAGTGTACGGGGGGCCGGGGAGACCCAGTACTTC. Translation: CAWSVRGAGETQYF.